This T cell receptor (beta chain) was documented in a study of regulatory T cells in long-lasting Graves disease (dated by TCRdb to the early 2020s). Looking at the study overall: Patients with newly diagnosed Graves' disease had been on antithyroid drugs for under 3 months. Peripheral blood TCR sequencing and RNA sequencing compared persistent Graves' disease patients with newly diagnosed Graves' disease patients. The study took place in China and was registered as a clinical trial. A total of approximately 35 samples were covered by TCR sequencing, comprising approximately 13 persistent and around 20 newly diagnosed Graves' disease patients. Broader findings and caveats from the paper: Only the TCR beta chain was sequenced and analyzed. Lower TCR Shannon entropy and fewer highly expanded clones were observed in persistent Graves' disease patients than in newly diagnosed patients, which suggested clonal expansion. The authors noted that the small sample size was a limitation that may lower accuracy. More public clonotypes were shared among persistent patients (roughly 2,700) than among newly diagnosed patients (approximately 1,000). TRBV28, TRBJ1-2 and TRBJ2-5 were preferentially used in persistent disease, while TRBV20-1 and TRBJ2-1 were favored in newly diagnosed disease. Peripheral blood alone was examined, since thyroid tissue, which constituted the primary lesion, could not be accessed.

The label giving this sample's time point can be read as: newly diagnosed GD, antithyroid drugs for less than 3 months. For both TCR sequencing and RNA sequencing, RNA was extracted from PBMCs using TRIzol. Graves' disease was diagnosed according to American Thyroid Association guidelines. The patients came from an endocrinology department in Xi'an, China. From each patient, about 8.9 milliliters of peripheral blood was collected into an EDTA anticoagulant tube. Ficoll Paque Plus density gradient separation was used to isolate PBMCs, and no additional T cell sorting was done. An Agilent 2100 Bioanalyzer and agarose gel were used to check RNA quality, while a NanoDrop 2000 measured RNA concentration. The CDR3 sequence holds 16 residues, the cysteine and phenylalanine included. The CDR3 DNA has 48 bases and is translated from base 1. The junction carries 16 bases between V and J, which are trimmed by 6 bases and 0 bases respectively.

Receptor libraries were prepared by multiplex PCR. Reads for this sample came from an Illumina HiSeq 4000. TCR beta libraries were built with iRepertoire HTBI primers and Arm-PCR amplification of CDR3 regions. PCR products were gel purified before sequencing. In the source study's methods: Across samples, some 62 TRBV and roughly 15 TRBJ segments were identified and used for gene usage analysis of CDR3 amino acid clonotypes. COPE and FqMerger were used to merge the filtered high-quality paired reads into contigs. BLAST was used to align contigs to the IMGT TRBV, TRBD and TRBJ reference genes, and CDR3 was defined following IMGT. Any clonotype with a frequency above 0.1% was classified as a highly expanded clone. Repertoire diversity was measured by Shannon entropy, and V-J evenness by the Gini coefficient. A clonotype was considered public if more than one individual shared it. TCRdb redid the processing of the public reads, applying fastp at Q25 and MiXCR, and retained in-frame beta chains. A single entry per CDR3 protein holds the most common genes and DNA from its merged rows. TCRdb, rather than the study authors, made the V and J calls. The sample table lists 510,000 or so distinct CDR3 sequences, more than 10% of them with a count of one. About 8.9% of the sample is in the top ten clones.

This clonotype has at least ten counts. Its antigen is unknown. No much larger clone exists at a distance of one base, and base qualities are not known. The same specimen was also included in a second study, on T cells in Graves' hyperthyroidism and ophthalmopathy. As the second study states: Graves' hyperthyroidism was defined as stable when no progression to ophthalmopathy occurred over 18 months of follow-up. The hyperthyroidism patients were between 18 and 65 years old and newly diagnosed, with a disease duration of less than 2 months. Patients with uncontrolled infections, other autoimmune diseases, pregnancy or lactation were excluded. Clinical symptoms, serum thyroxine and TRAb, thyroid ultrasound, and orbital computed tomography formed the basis for the diagnoses. The TCR CDR3 was subjected to a first round of RT-PCR using the HTBI primer set and the Qiagen OneStep RT-PCR kit. Most expanded thyroid clonotypes (frequency above 0.001) were also detected in blood, a finding suggesting that blood repertoires may reflect thyroid immune responses. In cross-validation, a model built on a 13 V-J signature told ophthalmopathy apart from stable hyperthyroidism with 87.88% sensitivity and roughly 82% specificity, and in testing the same model reached 80%/75%. In validation, progression to ophthalmopathy was predicted by the model with 70.59% sensitivity and just over 72% specificity, a median of about 6 months before onset. A discovery cohort of around 100 patients, approximately 45 with Graves' ophthalmopathy and fewer than 65 with stable Graves' hyperthyroidism, was used to find distinguishing TCR V-J signatures. Whether ophthalmopathy could be predicted prospectively was tested in an independent validation cohort made up of under 20 hyperthyroidism patients plus 17 patients who later progressed to ophthalmopathy. For training and testing, the 100 or so patients in the discovery cohort were randomly divided in a 7:3 ratio. In six Graves' hyperthyroidism patients, the study also compared T-cell repertoires from thyroid tissue with T-cell repertoires from blood. Following sampling, methimazole starting at 30 mg daily was given to hyperthyroidism patients, and high-dose intravenous methylprednisolone was given to ophthalmopathy patients. Libraries were constructed in a second round of multiplex PCR, after which size selection and purification were performed. Libraries were sequenced paired-end with 100 bp reads on an Illumina HiSeq2000. SOAPnuke was used to process the raw data, with reads discarded if the reads contained adapters or uncalled bases, had a mean Phred below 15, or lacked an exact constant-primer or identifier match. High-quality paired reads were merged with COPE v1.2.5, and unique nucleotide sequences were defined as clonotypes. Clonotypes were aligned to IMGT TRBV, TRBD and TRBJ reference segments using MiTCR v1.1. Analysis was restricted to V-J combinations with a frequency above 0.0001, which covered 99.2% of repertoires. The TCS score was defined as F50 (clonal expansion) divided by E x V (chaos), with BLOSUM62-based TCRdist calculated between CDR3 peptides within each V-J. Welch's t-statistics and random forest reduced fewer than 600 V-J features to 13, which were used in a naive Bayes classifier (R e1071). Sample size was not statistically predetermined, and investigators were not blinded to group allocation. TCR Vbeta CDR3 sequencing of 120 to 150 peripheral blood samples (under 45 ophthalmopathy, about 74 hyperthyroidism and approximately 17 progressor patients) is reported in the paper.

Sequenced here: peripheral blood mononuclear cells (PBMCs), sampled at new diagnosis, from a patient treated with antithyroid drugs. This receptor was identified in a woman aged 25 to 39 with Graves disease. Donor details come from another sample of the same person, matched by shared clones. Recombination linked TRBV12-3 or TRBV12-4 to TRBJ2-3; TRBD2 might be the D gene, on 6 matching bases. The nucleotides read TGTGCCAGCAGGGGGCCAGGGACTGACAGCACAGATACGCAGTATTTT. Its coded protein is CASRGPGTDSTDTQYF.